The T cell receptor beta chain described here comes from a study of CXCR3-negative and CXCR3-positive naive CD8 T cells. General observations from the study: The study found comparably high diversity in both naive subsets and much lower diversity in memory CD8+ cells. With respect to TRBV-TRBJ usage, naive CXCR3-negative and CXCR3-positive cells were similar; memory differed.

In preparing the TRB cDNA libraries, 5' RACE with UMI labels was used. Each CDR3 protein gets one entry in TCRdb, which reprocessed the 5' RACE reads and gives no DNA. The sample has 70,000 to 100,000 distinct CDR3 sequences. As concerns this clonotype: Its target is unknown.

There are 15 residues in the CDR3. From germline, CDR1 is LNHDA and CDR2 SQIVND (reference sequence). Cells that were CD45RO-CCR7+CD27+CD95- constituted naive CD8+ T cells. The rearrangement joins TRBV19 to TRBJ2-1; TCRdb reports TRBD2, a call that lacks DNA to check it against. The receptor was isolated from a human donor in good health. Some clones in this sample may be carry-over from other donors' samples. The sequencing sample was made of naive CXCR3- CD8+ T cells from blood. Specified subset: CD45RO-CCR7+CD27+CD95- naive CD8+ T cells lacking CXCR3 (TNR3-). CDR3 region: CASSIGGRVGNEQFF.